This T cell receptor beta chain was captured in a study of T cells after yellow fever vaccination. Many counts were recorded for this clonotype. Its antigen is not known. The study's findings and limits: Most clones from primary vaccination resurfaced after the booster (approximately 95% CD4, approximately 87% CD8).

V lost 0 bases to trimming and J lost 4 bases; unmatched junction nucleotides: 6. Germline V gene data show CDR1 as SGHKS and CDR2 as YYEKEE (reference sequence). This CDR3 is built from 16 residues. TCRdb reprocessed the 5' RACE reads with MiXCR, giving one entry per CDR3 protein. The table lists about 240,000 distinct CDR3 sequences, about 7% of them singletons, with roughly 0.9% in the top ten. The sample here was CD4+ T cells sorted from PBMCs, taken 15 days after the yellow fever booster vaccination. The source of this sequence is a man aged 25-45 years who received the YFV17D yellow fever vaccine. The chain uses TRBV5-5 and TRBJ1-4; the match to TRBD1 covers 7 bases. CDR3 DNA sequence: TGTGCCAGCAGCTTGGCCCCCGGGACAGATAATGAAAAACTGTTTTTT. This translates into CASSLAPGTDNEKLFF.